These T cell receptor beta chains were read from a single sample in a study of control samples from healthy donors and cancer patients. Clones were read by immunoSEQ multiplex PCR, and TCRdb kept only the in-frame ones, dropping some. The repertoire holds 150,000 to 180,000 clones, with about 94% as singletons. The material sequenced was blood. The receptors come from a man aged 45 to 65 in good health. CDR3s include the opening cysteine and the closing phenylalanine or tryptophan. Each record gives: CDR3 protein, CDR3 DNA, D gene, J gene, clone size, CDR3 length, V gene. The D gene is left open where the match is weak. A clone size is listed for some rows: how often the clone was seen (once, few, many), or a class if it is expanded.

CDR3aa: CASSLGPAGGIGTDTQYF; CDR3nt: TGTGCCAGCAGCCTAGGGCCAGCGGGAGGTATAGGCACAGATACGCAGTATTTT; d_gene: TRBD2; j_gene: TRBJ2-3; abundance: .; len: 18; v_gene: TRBV11-2
CDR3aa: CASSREGVNEQFF; CDR3nt: TGTGCCAGCAGCCGGGAGGGAGTCAATGAGCAGTTCTTC; d_gene: TRBD2; j_gene: TRBJ2-1; abundance: .; len: 13; v_gene: TRBV6-5
CDR3aa: CASSSRLAGNYEQYF; CDR3nt: TGTGCCAGCAGTTCCAGACTAGCGGGAAACTACGAGCAGTACTTC; d_gene: TRBD2; j_gene: TRBJ2-7; abundance: .; len: 15; v_gene: TRBV6-5
CDR3aa: CAWRGQGAFF; CDR3nt: TGTGCCTGGAGGGGACAGGGAGCTTTCTTT; d_gene: TRBD1; j_gene: TRBJ1-1; abundance: .; len: 10; v_gene: TRBV30
CDR3aa: CASSYGSGANVLTF; CDR3nt: TGTGCCAGCAGTTATGGCTCTGGGGCCAACGTCCTGACTTTC; d_gene: .; j_gene: TRBJ2-6; abundance: .; len: 14; v_gene: TRBV6-5
CDR3aa: CASSISTPNYGYTF; CDR3nt: TGTGCCAGTAGTATTTCCACCCCGAACTATGGCTACACCTTC; d_gene: .; j_gene: TRBJ1-2; abundance: .; len: 14; v_gene: TRBV19
CDR3aa: CASSEEGSYEQYF; CDR3nt: TGTGCCAGCAGTGAGGAGGGCTCCTACGAGCAGTACTTC; d_gene: .; j_gene: TRBJ2-7; abundance: .; len: 13; v_gene: TRBV28
CDR3aa: CSVGLASEQYF; CDR3nt: TGCAGCGTCGGACTAGCGAGCGAGCAGTACTTC; d_gene: TRBD2; j_gene: TRBJ2-7; abundance: .; len: 11; v_gene: TRBV29-1
CDR3aa: CASSLEQGFYNEQFF; CDR3nt: TGTGCTAGCAGCTTAGAACAGGGGTTTTACAATGAGCAGTTCTTC; d_gene: TRBD1; j_gene: TRBJ2-1; abundance: .; len: 15; v_gene: TRBV7-7
CDR3aa: CASTPMMGSWDTQYF; CDR3nt: TGTGCCAGCACCCCGATGATGGGGTCTTGGGATACGCAGTATTTT; d_gene: .; j_gene: TRBJ2-3; abundance: .; len: 15; v_gene: TRBV27
CDR3aa: CASSPRGSRTGELFF; CDR3nt: TGTGCCAGCAGCCCCAGGGGAAGTCGAACCGGGGAGCTGTTTTTT; d_gene: .; j_gene: TRBJ2-2; abundance: .; len: 15; v_gene: TRBV7-2
CDR3aa: CASSQPPSHEQYF; CDR3nt: TGTGCCAGCAGTCAACCCCCGTCCCACGAGCAGTACTTC; d_gene: .; j_gene: TRBJ2-7; abundance: many; len: 13; v_gene: TRBV28
CDR3aa: CASSLVGATFADTQYF; CDR3nt: TGTGCCAGCAGCTTAGTGGGGGCAACTTTCGCAGATACGCAGTATTTT; d_gene: .; j_gene: TRBJ2-3; abundance: .; len: 16; v_gene: TRBV7-9
CDR3aa: CASTGGPSSTDTQYF; CDR3nt: TGTGCCAGCACCGGAGGGCCTTCGAGCACAGATACGCAGTATTTT; d_gene: .; j_gene: TRBJ2-3; abundance: .; len: 15; v_gene: TRBV6-5
CDR3aa: CASSAGRGPPETQYF; CDR3nt: TGTGCCAGCAGCGCCGGACGGGGACCTCCAGAGACCCAGTACTTC; d_gene: .; j_gene: TRBJ2-5; abundance: .; len: 15; v_gene: TRBV7-2
CDR3aa: CASSPIGTGGGTDTQYF; CDR3nt: TGCGCCAGCAGCCCAATCGGAACAGGGGGCGGCACAGATACGCAGTATTTT; d_gene: TRBD1; j_gene: TRBJ2-3; abundance: once; len: 17; v_gene: TRBV4-1
CDR3aa: CASSQESVPNTEAFF; CDR3nt: TGTGCCAGCAGCCAAGAATCGGTACCGAACACTGAAGCTTTCTTT; d_gene: .; j_gene: TRBJ1-1; abundance: .; len: 15; v_gene: TRBV3-1/TRBV3-2
CDR3aa: CASSLNLYEQYF; CDR3nt: TGTGCCAGCAGCTTAAATTTATACGAGCAGTACTTC; d_gene: .; j_gene: TRBJ2-7; abundance: .; len: 12; v_gene: TRBV7-2
CDR3aa: CSVRHYQETQYF; CDR3nt: TGCAGCGTTCGACACTACCAAGAGACCCAGTACTTC; d_gene: .; j_gene: TRBJ2-5; abundance: .; len: 12; v_gene: TRBV29-1
CDR3aa: CAIRGLAGDLQYF; CDR3nt: TGTGCCATCAGGGGACTAGCGGGAGACTTGCAGTATTTT; d_gene: TRBD2; j_gene: TRBJ2-3; abundance: .; len: 13; v_gene: TRBV10-3
CDR3aa: CASSPNTGFTGELFF; CDR3nt: TGTGCCAGCTCACCAAATACAGGATTCACCGGGGAGCTGTTTTTT; d_gene: .; j_gene: TRBJ2-2; abundance: .; len: 15; v_gene: TRBV18
CDR3aa: CASSDVGEAQYF; CDR3nt: TGTGCCAGCAGCGACGTAGGTGAGGCCCAGTACTTC; d_gene: .; j_gene: TRBJ2-5; abundance: .; len: 12; v_gene: TRBV6-5
CDR3aa: CASSSPSLAGGPLRTDTQYF; CDR3nt: TGCGCCAGCAGCTCCCCTAGTCTAGCGGGAGGGCCTCTGAGGACAGATACGCAGTATTTT; d_gene: TRBD2; j_gene: TRBJ2-3; abundance: .; len: 20; v_gene: TRBV4-1
CDR3aa: CATNPDGLGYEQYF; CDR3nt: TGTGCCACCAACCCCGACGGACTAGGCTACGAGCAGTACTTC; d_gene: TRBD2; j_gene: TRBJ2-7; abundance: .; len: 14; v_gene: TRBV19
CDR3aa: CASMGLETQYF; CDR3nt: TGTGCCAGCATGGGGCTTGAGACCCAGTACTTC; d_gene: .; j_gene: TRBJ2-5; abundance: .; len: 11; v_gene: TRBV6-5
CDR3aa: CATSVTGGANQPQHF; CDR3nt: TGTGCCACCAGCGTTACAGGGGGAGCGAATCAGCCCCAGCATTTT; d_gene: TRBD1; j_gene: TRBJ1-5; abundance: .; len: 15; v_gene: TRBV15
CDR3aa: CASSLGTVPYEQYF; CDR3nt: TGTGCCAGCAGTTTAGGGACAGTTCCCTACGAGCAGTACTTC; d_gene: TRBD1; j_gene: TRBJ2-7; abundance: .; len: 14; v_gene: TRBV27
CDR3aa: CASSAGANTEAFF; CDR3nt: TGCGCCAGCAGCGCGGGGGCGAACACTGAAGCTTTCTTT; d_gene: .; j_gene: TRBJ1-1; abundance: .; len: 13; v_gene: TRBV10-1
CDR3aa: CASSQAYARVGSNEQFF; CDR3nt: TGCGCCAGCAGCCAAGCGTACGCGAGGGTAGGGTCTAATGAGCAGTTCTTC; d_gene: .; j_gene: TRBJ2-1; abundance: .; len: 17; v_gene: TRBV4-1
CDR3aa: CASTGGYEQYF; CDR3nt: TGTGCCAGCACCGGGGGCTACGAGCAGTACTTC; d_gene: .; j_gene: TRBJ2-7; abundance: .; len: 11; v_gene: TRBV25-1
CDR3aa: CASSRSGRADTQYF; CDR3nt: TGTGCCAGCAGTCGAAGCGGGAGAGCCGATACGCAGTATTTT; d_gene: TRBD2; j_gene: TRBJ2-3; abundance: .; len: 14; v_gene: TRBV6-5
CDR3aa: CASSAGPGGDYEQYF; CDR3nt: TGTGCCAGCAGCGCAGGTCCCGGGGGGGACTACGAGCAGTACTTC; d_gene: TRBD2; j_gene: TRBJ2-7; abundance: .; len: 15; v_gene: TRBV9
CDR3aa: CATSRDWRDLPNTQYF; CDR3nt: TGTGCCACCAGCAGAGATTGGCGGGACCTCCCGAATACGCAGTATTTT; d_gene: .; j_gene: TRBJ2-3; abundance: .; len: 16; v_gene: TRBV15
CDR3aa: CASSGGQGIYEQYF; CDR3nt: TGTGCCAGCAGCGGCGGACAGGGAATTTACGAGCAGTACTTC; d_gene: TRBD1; j_gene: TRBJ2-7; abundance: .; len: 14; v_gene: TRBV2
CDR3aa: CASSEQGPTGELFF; CDR3nt: TGTGCCAGCAGTGAACAGGGGCCCACCGGGGAGCTGTTTTTT; d_gene: TRBD1; j_gene: TRBJ2-2; abundance: .; len: 14; v_gene: TRBV6-4
CDR3aa: CASRNGGGRGYTF; CDR3nt: TGCGCCAGCAGGAACGGAGGCGGGCGCGGCTACACCTTC; d_gene: .; j_gene: TRBJ1-2; abundance: .; len: 13; v_gene: TRBV10-1
CDR3aa: CASSQSRDTSLYEQYF; CDR3nt: TGCGCCAGCAGTCAATCGAGGGATACAAGTCTGTACGAGCAGTACTTC; d_gene: .; j_gene: TRBJ2-7; abundance: .; len: 16; v_gene: TRBV23-1
CDR3aa: CASSKIEQFF; CDR3nt: TGTGCCAGCAGCAAAATTGAGCAGTTCTTC; d_gene: .; j_gene: TRBJ2-1; abundance: .; len: 10; v_gene: TRBV21-1
CDR3aa: CASSSSTESGNTIYF; CDR3nt: TGTGCCAGCTCATCCTCGACAGAGAGTGGAAACACCATATATTTT; d_gene: .; j_gene: TRBJ1-3; abundance: .; len: 15; v_gene: TRBV18
CDR3aa: CASSVGPSLSSYEQYF; CDR3nt: TGTGCCAGCAGCGTCGGACCATCGCTAAGCTCCTACGAGCAGTACTTC; d_gene: .; j_gene: TRBJ2-7; abundance: .; len: 16; v_gene: TRBV5-8
CDR3aa: CASSWDRKVGELFF; CDR3nt: TGTGCCAGCAGTTGGGACAGGAAGGTCGGGGAGCTGTTTTTT; d_gene: TRBD1; j_gene: TRBJ2-2; abundance: .; len: 14; v_gene: TRBV6-5
CDR3aa: CASRGQRNEKLFF; CDR3nt: TGTGCCAGCAGAGGACAGCGGAATGAAAAACTGTTTTTT; d_gene: .; j_gene: TRBJ1-4; abundance: .; len: 13; v_gene: TRBV28
CDR3aa: CASSHTDTQYF; CDR3nt: TGTGCCAGCAGCCACACAGATACGCAGTATTTT; d_gene: .; j_gene: TRBJ2-3; abundance: .; len: 11; v_gene: TRBV6-2/TRBV6-3
CDR3aa: CAISESSMGGYTF; CDR3nt: TGTGCCATCAGTGAGTCGAGCATGGGTGGCTACACCTTC; d_gene: .; j_gene: TRBJ1-2; abundance: .; len: 13; v_gene: TRBV10-3
CDR3aa: CASSELAGGYEQYF; CDR3nt: TGTGCCAGCAGTGAATTAGCGGGAGGCTACGAGCAGTACTTC; d_gene: TRBD2; j_gene: TRBJ2-7; abundance: .; len: 14; v_gene: TRBV28
CDR3aa: CASSPDSYNSPLHF; CDR3nt: TGTGCCAGCAGTCCGGACAGTTATAATTCACCCCTCCACTTT; d_gene: .; j_gene: TRBJ1-6; abundance: once; len: 14; v_gene: TRBV28
CDR3aa: CASSTRYPRRADNEQFF; CDR3nt: TGTGCCAGCAGCACGCGGTATCCAAGGCGGGCAGACAATGAGCAGTTCTTC; d_gene: .; j_gene: TRBJ2-1; abundance: once; len: 17; v_gene: TRBV7-9
CDR3aa: CASSPRQGGNQPQHF; CDR3nt: TGTGCCAGCAGCCCTCGACAGGGGGGCAATCAGCCCCAGCATTTT; d_gene: TRBD1; j_gene: TRBJ1-5; abundance: medium-sized; len: 15; v_gene: TRBV5-5
CDR3aa: CASRPGTTNEKLFF; CDR3nt: TGTGCCAGCAGGCCAGGGACAACTAATGAAAAACTGTTTTTT; d_gene: .; j_gene: TRBJ1-4; abundance: .; len: 14; v_gene: TRBV6-5
CDR3aa: CASSTDHREEQYF; CDR3nt: TGTGCCAGCAGCACCGATCACCGGGAAGAGCAGTACTTC; d_gene: .; j_gene: TRBJ2-7; abundance: .; len: 13; v_gene: TRBV7-9
CDR3aa: CASTKGGRNTEAFF; CDR3nt: TGTGCCAGTACTAAGGGGGGAAGGAACACTGAAGCTTTCTTT; d_gene: .; j_gene: TRBJ1-1; abundance: once; len: 14; v_gene: TRBV19
CDR3aa: CASSFDRNTGELFF; CDR3nt: TGTGCCAGCAGTTTTGACCGAAACACCGGGGAGCTGTTTTTT; d_gene: .; j_gene: TRBJ2-2; abundance: .; len: 14; v_gene: TRBV28
CDR3aa: CASSLLGQGANEQFF; CDR3nt: TGTGCCAGCAGCTTGCTCGGACAGGGGGCGAATGAGCAGTTCTTC; d_gene: TRBD1; j_gene: TRBJ2-1; abundance: .; len: 15; v_gene: TRBV5-8
CDR3aa: CASSRGRETQYF; CDR3nt: TGTGCCAGTAGTCGAGGGCGAGAGACCCAGTACTTC; d_gene: .; j_gene: TRBJ2-5; abundance: .; len: 12; v_gene: TRBV19
CDR3aa: CASREYRAGNTIYF; CDR3nt: TGTGCCAGCAGGGAATACAGGGCTGGAAACACCATATATTTT; d_gene: .; j_gene: TRBJ1-3; abundance: .; len: 14; v_gene: TRBV3-1/TRBV3-2